This TCR beta chain was found in a study of blood T cell repertoires in COVID-19. Study-wide context: Material from acute and convalescent COVID-19 was sourced from the United States, Italy and Spain. Sources were T cells, B-cell-depleted T cells, or PBMCs; the material itself was cDNA or gDNA.

CDR1 is SEHNR and CDR2 is FQNEAQ in the germline V gene (reference sequence). The junction had 8 bases not matched to a gene; V was cut back by 5 bases and J by 6 bases. CDR3 size: 15 residues. Participants spanned ages roughly 18 to 90 years and resided in 20 to 30 US areas. Each participant's cohort was designated according to participant-reported clinical history. Using immunoSEQ multiplex PCR, the repertoire was profiled, and TCRdb retains in-frame clones only, with some absent. The sample lists some 150,000 clones; 70% to 90% were seen once. Sequenced sample: PBMCs or T cells enriched from blood (not recorded which). The source is a woman in her twenties or thirties with acute COVID-19. This chain joins TRBV7-9 and TRBJ2-1; 9 bases are shared with TRBD1. In DNA form, the CDR3 reads TGTGCCAGCAGCGACCGGGACAGGGCCCTCAATGAGCAGTTCTTC. Its protein is CASSDRDRALNEQFF. Full variable domain (outside the CDR3, taken from reference TRBV7-9 and TRBJ2-1): DTGVSQNPRHKITKRGQNVTFRCDPISEHNRLYWYRQTLGQGPEFLTYFQNEAQLEKSRLLSDRFSAERPKGSFSTLEIQRTEQGDSAMYLCASSDRDRALNEQFFGPGTRLTVL.